This entry is about one TCR beta chain. Antigen: not known. V was cut by 5 bases and J by 2 bases, with 16 bases left in between. Germline values: CDR1 SGHVS, CDR2 FNYEAQ. The CDR3 sequence is 15 residues long. The assay was immunoSEQ multiplex PCR, and TCRdb's table has in-frame clones only and misses some. Among about 110,000 clones listed, around 89% were seen once. This entry belongs to a study of cytomegalovirus exposure and HLA in healthy donors. Study information: The 100 to 150 validation repertoires were reported in a later analysis to have been generated on the same platform as the roughly 680 first-cohort repertoires.

Whole-study findings and limits: Later, an analysis found that TCR clusters from the first cohort tended to co-occur in the 120 or so validation repertoires.

The chain is built from TRBV7-6 and TRBJ2-7; tentatively, D is TRBD1 (6 bases). This sequence was found in a woman younger than 30 in good health and CMV-seropositive. Sequenced material: PBMCs. The CDR3: CASSPTRDTPYEQYF. Written as DNA, the CDR3 is TGTGCCAGCAGCCCAACCCGGGACACCCCCTACGAGCAGTACTTC.